Following are 21 T cell receptor beta chains from one sample sequenced in a study of shared clonotypes between healthy human individuals. Assay used: immunoSEQ multiplex PCR; TCRdb lists only in-frame clones, some missing. The sample has roughly 1,500,000 clones, 95% to 99% seen once. Specimen: naive CD4+ T cells sorted from blood. The sample's subset: CD45RA+ positively selected. These receptors were collected from a man in his thirties or forties in good health.

As to this clone: Other DNA sequences in the sample encode the same CDR3. V usage is TRBV27 and J usage is TRBJ2-5; D is unresolved. Germline values: CDR1 MNHEY, CDR2 SMNVEV (reference sequence). Trimming stripped 3 bases from V and 5 bases from J, with 7 bases between. The CDR3 runs 12 residues. The CDR3 region has the DNA TGTGCCAGCAGTTTGACCGGGGAGACCCAGTACTTC. It translates to CASSLTGETQYF.

The chain uses TRBV11-2 and TRBJ2-3; D ambiguous. V lost 1 base, J lost 14 bases, and 13 bases lay in between. Per germline, CDR1 SGHAT and CDR2 FQNNGV. The CDR3 is 12 residues long. CDR3 in amino acids: CASSLVAPTLYF. The CDR3 coding sequence is TGTGCCAGCAGCTTAGTTGCCCCGACTCTGTATTTT.

The genes are TRBV18 and TRBJ2-5; 7 nucleotides align to TRBD1. This CDR3 comprises 16 residues. V trimming: 1 base; J trimming: 4 bases; junction bases outside the gene matches: 9. Germline CDR1 and CDR2: KGHSH and LQKENI. CDR3: CASSPLRQGARETQYF. The CDR3 region has the DNA TGTGCCAGCTCACCACTGCGACAGGGTGCTCGAGAGACCCAGTACTTC.

This chain connects TRBV4-3 to TRBJ2-7; 13 bases line up with TRBD2. The CDR3 spans 17 residues. Trimming removed 0 bases from V and 5 bases from J; junction bases left unmatched: 7. CDR1 is LGHNA and CDR2 is YSLEER in the germline V gene. CDR3 loop: CASSQDNRLAGGNEQYF. CDR3 nucleotide sequence: TGCGCCAGCAGCCAAGATAACCGACTAGCGGGAGGCAACGAGCAGTACTTC.

This chain links TRBV2 with TRBJ2-2; D is unclear. CDR1 and CDR2 (germline): SNHLY, FYNNEI. The CDR3 has 14 amino acids. Trimming stripped 3 bases from V and 6 bases from J, with 11 bases between. CDR3 region: CASSEIGFSGELFF. CDR3 DNA: TGTGCCAGCAGTGAGATCGGGTTCTCCGGGGAGCTGTTTTTT.

This sequence joins TRBV4-1 and TRBJ2-1; D possibly corresponds to TRBD1 (5 bases). The CDR3 is 17 residues long. From germline, CDR1 is MGHRA and CDR2 YSYEKL. Trimming stripped 4 bases from V and 0 bases from J, with 16 bases between. CDR3 sequence: CASSPPLQGSSYNEQFF. The CDR3 DNA is TGCGCCAGCAGCCCCCCCCTCCAGGGCAGCTCCTACAATGAGCAGTTCTTC.

The chain employs TRBV11-2 and TRBJ1-2; 9 bases agree with TRBD1. Looked up from germline, CDR1 is SGHAT and CDR2 is FQNNGV. This CDR3 spans 15 amino acids. V lost 3 bases, J lost 0 bases, and 2 bases stayed unmatched. The CDR3 DNA follows: TGTGCCAGCAGCTTTAGACAGGGGGCTAACTATGGCTACACCTTC. Translated, it gives CASSFRQGANYGYTF. Together with reference TRBV11-2 and TRBJ1-2, the CDR3 gives the full variable domain: EAGVAQSPRYKIIEKRQSVAFWCNPISGHATLYWYQQILGQGPKLLIQFQNNGVVDDSQLPKDRFSAERLKGVDSTLKIQPAKLEDSAVYLCASSFRQGANYGYTFGSGTRLTVV.

The V call is TRBV5-4, the J call TRBJ2-5; possible D gene TRBD1, 6 bases. Trimming cost V 4 bases and J 5 bases, with 21 bases left between them. CDR1 SGHNT and CDR2 YYREEE come from the germline V gene (reference sequence). The length of the CDR3 is 16 residues. CDR3 protein: CASSDTKQGRGETQYF. The CDR3 nucleotides are TGTGCCAGCAGCGATACAAAGCAGGGGCGCGGGGAGACCCAGTACTTC.

The V gene is TRBV28, the J gene TRBJ1-4; possibly TRBD1 for D (5 bases). The germline CDR1 and CDR2 sequences are MDHEN and SYDVKM. V lost 6 bases and J lost 4, with 12 bases in between. The CDR3 consists of 14 residues. The CDR3 coding sequence is TGTGCCAGCAGGAGGACACATATTAATGAAAAACTGTTTTTT. Amino acid sequence: CASRRTHINEKLFF.

Turning to this clone: A read error may produce the germline difference seen at one junction end. The chain uses TRBV7-7 and TRBJ2-5; D call uncertain. This CDR3 spans 14 amino acids. Germline V gene sequence: CDR1 SSHAT, CDR2 FNYEAQ (reference sequence). The CDR3, as DNA: TGTGCTAGCAGCGCGAACGGATACCAAGAGACCCAGTACTTC. This translates into CASSANGYQETQYF.

The chain joins TRBV7-9 to TRBJ1-4, with D hard to call. Germline V gives CDR1 SEHNR, CDR2 FQNEAQ (reference sequence). The CDR3 length is 15 residues. The V end was cut by 6 bases, the J end by 5 bases, with 16 bases between. CDR3 DNA sequence: TGTGCCAGCAGTCCGACTCAGCTTTCAAATGAAAAACTGTTTTTT. Translation gives CASSPTQLSNEKLFF. The full variable domain, in which reference TRBV7-9 and TRBJ1-4 provide the parts outside the CDR3, is DTGVSQNPRHKITKRGQNVTFRCDPISEHNRLYWYRQTLGQGPEFLTYFQNEAQLEKSRLLSDRFSAERPKGSFSTLEIQRTEQGDSAMYLCASSPTQLSNEKLFFGSGTQLSVL.

The chain joins TRBV19 to TRBJ2-2; D tentatively fits TRBD1 or TRBD2 (6 bases each). The V gene lost 7 bases and the J gene lost 5 bases, with 8 bases spanning the gap. The germline V gene has CDR1 LNHDA and CDR2 SQIVND (reference sequence). The CDR3 is made up of 12 amino acids. CDR3 residues: CASKGGTGELFF. The CDR3 bases are TGTGCCAGTAAGGGGGGTACCGGGGAGCTGTTTTTT. The variable domain in full, with the rest retrieved from reference TRBV19 and TRBJ2-2, is DGGITQSPKYLFRKEGQNVTLSCEQNLNHDAMYWYRQDPGQGLRLIYYSQIVNDFQKGDIAEGYSVSREKKESFPLTVTSAQKNPTAFYLCASKGGTGELFFGEGSRLTVL.

The rearrangement joins TRBV9 to TRBJ2-5; 7 nucleotides align to TRBD1. V trimming: 0 bases; J trimming: 2 bases; junction bases outside the gene matches: 1. The germline V gene encodes CDR1 SGDLS and CDR2 YYNGEE. The CDR3 has 14 amino acids. The CDR3 reads CASSVGTGQETQYF. The CDR3 bases are TGTGCCAGCAGCGTAGGGACAGGACAAGAGACCCAGTACTTC.

This rearrangement joins TRBV4-1 to TRBJ2-7; D is unclear. Trimming cost V 1 base and J 2 bases, with 12 bases left between them. Germline CDR1 reads MGHRA; CDR2 reads YSYEKL. This CDR3 has 15 amino acids. In DNA form, the CDR3 reads TGCGCCAGCAGCCAAGTCGCAGTTAATCCCTACGAGCAGTACTTC. This encodes CASSQVAVNPYEQYF.

Of note for this clone: The same CDR3 arises from other DNA sequences in this sample as well. V is TRBV6-5 and J is TRBJ1-5; 8 nucleotides match TRBD1. The length of the CDR3 is 15 residues. The trim removed 3 bases at V and 2 bases at J, leaving 3 bases unmatched. Germline values: CDR1 MNHEY, CDR2 SVGAGI. CDR3 sequence: CASSYSTGGNQPQHF. The CDR3 region has the DNA TGTGCCAGCAGTTATTCGACAGGGGGCAATCAGCCCCAGCATTTT.

CDR3 DNA sequence: TGCGCCAGCAGCCAAGATCCTTCGGGAGCGGTTCAAGAGACCCAGTACTTC. Its protein product is CASSQDPSGAVQETQYF. The chain uses TRBV4-1 and TRBJ2-5; a possible D gene is TRBD2 (6 bases). Germline V gene data show CDR1 as MGHRA and CDR2 as YSYEKL. Deletions cut 0 bases from V and 2 bases from J, with 16 bases between. The CDR3 has 17 amino acids.

This rearrangement joins TRBV29-1 to TRBJ2-1, with D perhaps TRBD2 (5 bases). This CDR3 spans 17 amino acids. CDR1 is SQVTM and CDR2 is ANQGSEA in the germline V gene. The ends were cut back, 3 bases at V and 0 bases at J, with 18 bases in the middle. CDR3 sequence (DNA): TGCAGCGTTGATAATTTGTACGGGCGGGTCTCCTACAATGAGCAGTTCTTC. As protein: CSVDNLYGRVSYNEQFF.

The chain is built from TRBV7-9 and TRBJ1-1; no clear D. V lost 1 base and J 0 bases, leaving 9 bases between the germline ends. The germline gives CDR1 SEHNR, CDR2 FQNEAQ (reference sequence). The CDR3 sequence is 15 residues long. CDR3 DNA: TGTGCCAGCAGCTTAGGGGCGGCCTTGAACACTGAAGCTTTCTTT. Encoded protein: CASSLGAALNTEAFF.

The V and J genes are TRBV4-3 and TRBJ2-2; D remains ambiguous. Trimming pared 0 bases from V and 4 bases from J, leaving 15 bases between. In germline, CDR1 is LGHNA, CDR2 YSLEER. CDR3 length: 17 amino acids. The CDR3 DNA is TGCGCCAGCAGCCAAGATGTCTTTGACTCCGCCACCGGGGAGCTGTTTTTT. Encoded protein: CASSQDVFDSATGELFF.

This CDR3 reads CSVKRSGTDTQYF. For the CDR3, the DNA is TGCAGCGTAAAGCGTTCGGGCACAGATACGCAGTATTTT. V is TRBV29-1 and J is TRBJ2-3, with D uncertain. Germline CDR1 is SQVTM and CDR2 is ANQGSEA. Trimming took off 6 bases at V and 1 base at J, with 11 bases between the two ends. CDR3 length: 13 residues.

This rearrangement joins TRBV18 to TRBJ2-7; 7 bases line up with TRBD1. This CDR3 comprises 14 residues. Germline loops: CDR1 KGHSH, CDR2 LQKENI. V was pared by 8 bases and J by 3 bases, with 10 bases of the junction left unmatched. CDR3 region: CASRTTGSGYEQYF. CDR3 nucleotide sequence: TGTGCCAGCCGGACGACAGGGTCGGGCTACGAGCAGTACTTC.